The clone carrying this T cell receptor beta chain appeared many times. No antigen is known for it. This sample stems from a study of early T cells in non-severe SARS-CoV-2 infection. Study-wide background: With bulk RNA from unsorted whole blood as input, sequencing yielded unpaired chains. Study-wide points: VDJdb matching favored anti-spike CD8 responses, missing private and CD4 specificities.

The TCR library protocol attached unique molecular identifiers to the individual cDNA molecules. MiXCR, applied by TCRdb to the 5' RACE reads, yields one record per CDR3 protein. The table shows roughly 56,000 distinct CDR3 sequences, with over 9.5% occurring only once. CDR1 and CDR2 from the germline V gene are MDHEN and SYDVKM. Trimming removed 6 bases from V and 7 bases from J; junction bases left unmatched: 12. This CDR3 contains 16 residues. The sequencing sample was made of whole blood. The chain has TRBV28 and TRBJ1-6; 7 positions match TRBD1. The source of this sequence is an adult who was a healthcare worker with PCR-confirmed SARS-CoV-2 infection or an uninfected control (not recorded which). The CDR3 coding sequence is TGTGCCAGCAGCCTACCGGGACAGAGACTCAATTCACCCCTCCACTTT. It encodes CASSLPGQRLNSPLHF.